This is a list of T cell receptor beta chains from one sample in a study of cytomegalovirus exposure and HLA in healthy donors. Sequencing was performed with immunoSEQ multiplex PCR; in TCRdb, only in-frame clones are kept and a portion is missing. This table has about 160,000 clones, more than 65% appearing once. The sequencing input was PBMCs. These receptors were collected from a man aged 25-45 years in good health and CMV-seronegative. Both conserved end residues are part of each CDR3. The D gene is left open where the match is weak. Expanded clones are given a class, and other clones once, few, many or no size at all.

v_gene	j_gene	abundance	d_gene	CDR3nt	CDR3aa
TRBV10-3	TRBJ1-5	NA	NA	TGTGCCATCAGTTTGGACTTGTTTCAGCCCCAGCATTTT	CAISLDLFQPQHF
TRBV10-3	TRBJ2-7	NA	TRBD2	TGTGCCATCAGGGGACTAGCGTGGACGGGCGAGCAGTACTTC	CAIRGLAWTGEQYF
TRBV6-5	TRBJ2-5	NA	NA	TGTGCCAGCAAAGATTACCAGACAGAAGAGACCCAGTACTTC	CASKDYQTEETQYF
TRBV6-5	TRBJ2-7	NA	TRBD1	TGTGCCAGCTGGCCTCGACAGGGGCCTATGAACGAGCAGTACTTC	CASWPRQGPMNEQYF
TRBV14	TRBJ2-1	NA	TRBD1	TGTGCCAGCAGCCAAGGAAAAAGGGGGCCCTGGGATGAGCAGTTCTTC	CASSQGKRGPWDEQFF
TRBV5-1	TRBJ1-3	few	NA	TGCGCCAGCAGCTTGGGAGAGGCTGGAAACACCATATATTTT	CASSLGEAGNTIYF
TRBV2	TRBJ1-4	NA	TRBD1	TGTGCCAGCAGTAAGGGGGCTTGGAATGAAAAACTGTTTTTT	CASSKGAWNEKLFF
TRBV30	TRBJ2-1	NA	NA	TGTGCCTGGAGTGTACGGTCGGACAATGAGCAGTTCTTC	CAWSVRSDNEQFF
TRBV4-3	TRBJ2-7	few	TRBD2	TGCGCCAGCAGCCAAGAGGGACTAGCGGGAGGTTTATACGAGCAGTACTTC	CASSQEGLAGGLYEQYF
TRBV7-8	TRBJ2-7	NA	NA	TGTGCCAGCAGCCACCCTAGCGACTACTACGAGCAGTACTTC	CASSHPSDYYEQYF
TRBV29-1	TRBJ1-1	NA	NA	TGCAGCGTTCAGGGCCGGCTGAACACTGAAGCTTTCTTT	CSVQGRLNTEAFF
TRBV11-2	TRBJ2-7	NA	TRBD2	TGTGCCAGCAGATCGACTAGCGGGAGTTACGAGCAGTACTTC	CASRSTSGSYEQYF
TRBV5-6	TRBJ2-1	NA	TRBD2	TGTGCCAGCAACACCCGCAGACTAGCGGGACTCTCCTACAATGAGCAGTTCTTC	CASNTRRLAGLSYNEQFF
TRBV7-2	TRBJ1-2	few	TRBD1	TGTGCCAGCAGCTTAGCTGGGCCAGGGGGCGCGTATGGCTACACCTTC	CASSLAGPGGAYGYTF
TRBV28	TRBJ1-1	once	NA	TGTGCCAGCAGTGACAATACCTTGAACACTGAAGCTTTCTTT	CASSDNTLNTEAFF
TRBV4-2	TRBJ2-3	once	NA	TGTGCCAGCAGCCAAGCCCTGGACTGGCGTGGCACAGATACGCAGTATTTT	CASSQALDWRGTDTQYF
TRBV18	TRBJ2-1	NA	TRBD2	TGTGCCAGCTCACCACCTTCCAGTCTAGCGGGGGTACGCTACACCTACAATGAGCAGTTCTTC	CASSPPSSLAGVRYTYNEQFF
TRBV7-2	TRBJ2-7	NA	TRBD1	TGTGCCAGCAGCCCCCGGACAGGCCTGAGCTCCTACGAGCAGTACTTC	CASSPRTGLSSYEQYF
TRBV11-2	TRBJ2-1	NA	NA	TGTGCCAGCAGCTTAGATAGGTTAGCTCAGGGCAATGAGCAGTTCTTC	CASSLDRLAQGNEQFF
TRBV14	TRBJ2-7	NA	TRBD2	TGTGCCAGCAGCCAAGTGACGGGGGGGCCCTACGAGCAGTACTTC	CASSQVTGGPYEQYF
TRBV7-3	TRBJ2-1	NA	TRBD2	TGTGCCAGCAGCTTAAGGCGGGAGGGGACGAATGAGCAGTTCTTC	CASSLRREGTNEQFF
TRBV30	TRBJ2-3	NA	TRBD2	TGTGCCTGGAGTAGTGGAGCGGGAGGGCTTGGAGATACGCAGTATTTT	CAWSSGAGGLGDTQYF
TRBV2	TRBJ1-3	NA	NA	TGTGCCAGCGAAGGAGGGCCCGGAAACACCATATATTTT	CASEGGPGNTIYF
TRBV7-3	TRBJ2-2	NA	NA	TGTGCCAGCAGCTTTACTTCAAACACCGGGGAGCTGTTTTTT	CASSFTSNTGELFF
TRBV2	TRBJ2-3	NA	TRBD2	TGTGCCAGCAGCCCGGGGACTAGCCGGAGCACAGATACGCAGTATTTT	CASSPGTSRSTDTQYF
TRBV27	TRBJ2-3	NA	TRBD2	TGTGCCAGCAGATCCCGTAGCGGGAGTTGGACAGATACGCAGTATTTT	CASRSRSGSWTDTQYF
TRBV4-2	TRBJ2-2	NA	NA	TGTGCCAGCAGCCTCCTCGGGGTGGGGGCAGGTCGGGAGCTGTTTTTT	CASSLLGVGAGRELFF
TRBV28	TRBJ1-3	NA	NA	TGTGCCAGCATCGAACAGGGCCGAGGAAACACCATATATTTT	CASIEQGRGNTIYF
TRBV19	TRBJ2-1	once	NA	TGTGCCAGTAGTATCGGCCAGGGCAGGGGCAATGAGCAGTTCTTC	CASSIGQGRGNEQFF
TRBV4-1	TRBJ2-3	NA	NA	TGCGCCAGCAGCCAAGACAGGGTCGGTACAGATACGCAGTATTTT	CASSQDRVGTDTQYF
TRBV7-9	TRBJ2-2	NA	TRBD2	TGTGCCAGCCGACTAGCGGGGTTTAACACCGGGGAGCTGTTTTTT	CASRLAGFNTGELFF
TRBV28	TRBJ2-1	NA	NA	TGTGCCAGCAGCCTACGGGTTAATGAGCAGTTCTTC	CASSLRVNEQFF